The 27 T cell receptor beta chains reported below all come from one sample, sequenced in a study of cytomegalovirus exposure and HLA in healthy donors (dated by TCRdb to between 2016 and 2019). Libraries came from the immunoSEQ multiplex PCR assay. For the multiplex PCR, a mixture combining 60 forward primers for TCR Vbeta segments and 13 reverse primers for TCR Jbeta segments was used. In its TCRdb copy, this immuneACCESS table keeps in-frame sequences only and misses some clones. Where compared with another copy, unresolved V genes explain less than half of these, and the others have no known cause. The sample table holds about 88,000 clones, of which 75% to 85% were seen once. Clones ranked in the top ten supply about 5% of the sample. The sequencing sample was made of PBMCs. The receptors here all came from a woman between 40 and 50 years old in good health and CMV-seronegative.

This chain uses TRBV7-2 with TRBJ2-7, with D tentatively TRBD1 (6 bases). Trimming took off 1 base at V and 0 bases at J, with 10 bases between the two ends. The CDR3 runs 15 residues. Germline V gives CDR1 SGHTA, CDR2 FQGNSA. The CDR3 DNA reads as TGTGCCAGCAGCTTAGGGACAGCTAGCTCCTACGAGCAGTACTTC. Its translation is CASSLGTASSYEQYF.

The chain has TRBV4-3 and TRBJ2-3, with D possibly matching TRBD2 (6 bases). V lost 6 bases to trimming and J lost 2 bases, with 18 bases between them. The CDR3 loop spans 16 amino acids. From germline, CDR1 is LGHNA and CDR2 YSLEER. CDR3 protein: CASSPSPGAVTDTQYF. The CDR3 coding sequence is TGCGCCAGCAGTCCGTCCCCGGGAGCGGTCACAGATACGCAGTATTTT.

This chain connects TRBV5-4 to TRBJ2-2; perhaps TRBD2 as D (6 bases). V gave up 0 bases and J gave up 1 base, with 10 bases separating them. CDR3 size: 16 residues. Germline CDR1 reads SGHNT; CDR2 reads YYREEE (reference sequence). The CDR3 region is CASSLATGVNTGELFF. DNA of the CDR3: TGTGCCAGCAGCTTGGCCACGGGGGTGAACACCGGGGAGCTGTTTTTT.

This clone was recorded only once. The V gene is TRBV4-2, the J gene TRBJ2-3; 8 bases are shared with TRBD1. The CDR3 is 16 amino acids. Trimming took 0 bases from V and 2 from J; bases not matched to a gene: 4. Germline CDR1 reads LGHNA; CDR2 reads YNFKEQ. The CDR3 reads CASSQDRQGATDTQYF. DNA of the CDR3: TGTGCCAGCAGCCAAGACCGTCAGGGGGCCACAGATACGCAGTATTTT.

CDR3: CASSFDWVYGGYTF. The CDR3 coding sequence is TGTGCCAGCAGCTTTGACTGGGTATATGGGGGCTACACCTTC. This chain links TRBV7-2 with TRBJ1-2; D remains unclear. Deletions cut 3 bases from V and 8 bases from J, with 16 bases between. The CDR3 is made up of 14 amino acids. Germline V gene sequence: CDR1 SGHTA, CDR2 FQGNSA. Filled out from reference TRBV7-2 and TRBJ1-2, the complete variable domain reads GAGVSQSPSNKVTEKGKDVELRCDPISGHTALYWYRQSLGQGLEFLIYFQGNSAPDKSGLPSDRFSAERTGGSVSTLTIQRTQQEDSAVYLCASSFDWVYGGYTFGSGTRLTVV.

V is TRBV30 and J is TRBJ2-1; 10 nucleotides match TRBD2. With V trimmed by 5 bases and J by 12 bases, 13 bases remained unmatched. This CDR3 has 14 residues. Germline CDR1 and CDR2: GTSNPN and SVGIG (reference sequence). CDR3 sequence (DNA): TGTGCCTGGGGGGAGGGGACTAGCGCCACGCGGCAGTTCTTC. This gives the protein CAWGEGTSATRQFF.

This clone was seen a handful of times. This chain uses TRBV6-4 with TRBJ2-1; possibly TRBD1 for D (6 bases). V was clipped by 5 bases and J by 6 bases, with 11 bases between them. There are 13 residues in the CDR3. Germline-derived CDR1 and CDR2 are MRHNA and SNTAGT. CDR3 bases: TGTGCCAGCAGTCAGGACAGTTCCAATGAGCAGTTCTTC. This gives the protein CASSQDSSNEQFF.

The genes are TRBV4-1 and TRBJ1-1; D call uncertain. V lost 4 bases and J lost 7, with 13 bases in between. This CDR3 is built from 13 residues. Germline CDR1 MGHRA, CDR2 YSYEKL. The CDR3 DNA follows: TGCGCCAGCAGCCCTCGGGGAGTCGGTGAAGCTTTCTTT. Translated, it gives CASSPRGVGEAFF.

The chain recombines TRBV6-1 with TRBJ1-5; 8 bases are a match to TRBD1. V shed 6 bases, J shed 6 bases, and the junction held 7 bases outside the gene matches. This CDR3 spans 14 amino acids. CDR1 and CDR2 (germline): MNHNS, SASEGT. The CDR3 here is CASSVDRASQPQHF. The CDR3 coding sequence is TGTGCCAGCAGCGTGGACAGGGCCAGTCAGCCCCAGCATTTT.

This clone has only a few counts. The rearrangement uses TRBV30 and TRBJ1-2; D gene ambiguous. Per germline, CDR1 GTSNPN and CDR2 SVGIG (reference sequence). This CDR3 spans 12 amino acids. V was cut by 6 bases and J by 8 bases, with 16 bases left in between. CDR3 protein: CACSSGRKGYTF. The CDR3 DNA is TGTGCCTGCTCCTCCGGGAGAAAGGGCTACACCTTC.

The V call is TRBV9, the J call TRBJ1-6, with a weak D call TRBD1 (6 bases). This CDR3 spans 14 amino acids. V was cut by 0 bases and J by 10 bases, with 11 bases left in between. Germline lookup yields CDR1 SGDLS and CDR2 YYNGEE. CDR3: CASSVGGGYSPLHF. The CDR3 coding sequence is TGTGCCAGCAGCGTAGGAGGGGGTTACTCACCCCTCCACTTT.

This clone was found a few times. The CDR3 is CASKTGGAGDEKLFF. The CDR3 nucleotides are TGTGCCAGTAAGACGGGCGGTGCGGGGGATGAAAAACTGTTTTTT. V gene TRBV19 combines with J gene TRBJ1-4; perhaps TRBD1 as D (5 bases). CDR1 is LNHDA and CDR2 is SQIVND in the germline V gene (reference sequence). This CDR3 contains 15 residues. The V gene lost 7 bases and the J gene lost 6 bases, with 18 bases spanning the gap.

J is TRBJ1-1 and V is TRBV13, with 7 bases fitting TRBD1. The CDR3 length is 16 residues. V was clipped by 5 bases and J by 4 bases; unmatched bases: 13. CDR1 and CDR2 (germline): PRHDT, FYEKMQ (reference sequence). In nucleotides, the CDR3 is TGTGCCAGCAGCCTAAGGATCCAGGGGGTGGGCACTGAAGCTTTCTTT. This translates into CASSLRIQGVGTEAFF.

The genes are TRBV10-2 and TRBJ1-6, with D perhaps matching TRBD1 (5 bases). Germline V gives CDR1 WSHSY, CDR2 SAAADI. V was clipped by 6 bases and J by 9 bases, with 18 bases between them. The CDR3 covers 15 residues. CDR3 in DNA: TGCGCCAGCAGCGAGGCCTTCGGGGGATTTTCACCCCTCCACTTT. Translated, it gives CASSEAFGGFSPLHF.

This sequence joins TRBV13 and TRBJ1-2, with 7 bases that match TRBD1. Trimming took 1 base from V and 5 from J; bases not matched to a gene: 1. Germline CDR1 PRHDT, CDR2 FYEKMQ (reference sequence). This CDR3 contains 13 residues. This CDR3 is CASSLAQGYGYTF. For the CDR3, the DNA is TGTGCCAGCAGCTTAGCACAGGGGTATGGCTACACCTTC.

A few counts support this clone. This sequence joins TRBV5-8 and TRBJ2-5; TRBD2 matches at 13 bases. Trimming removed 4 bases from V and 3 bases from J; junction bases left unmatched: 12. CDR3 size: 18 residues. CDR1 and CDR2 (germline): SGHTS, YDEGEE. CDR3 sequence (DNA): TGTGCCAGCAGCACAGGACTAGCGGGGGTGGTCGGAGAAGAGACCCAGTACTTC. Encoded protein: CASSTGLAGVVGEETQYF. Drawing the rest from reference TRBV5-8 and TRBJ2-5, the complete variable domain is EAGVTQSPTHLIKTRGQQATLRCSPISGHTSVYWYQQALGLGLQFLLWYDEGEERNRGNFPPRFSGRQFPNYSSELNVNALELEDSALYLCASSTGLAGVVGEETQYFGPGTRLLVL.

V and J are TRBV7-2 and TRBJ1-5; 7 bases match TRBD1. V dropped 3 bases and J dropped 7; count of bases not matched to a gene: 12. Germline V gene sequence: CDR1 SGHTA, CDR2 FQGNSA. The CDR3 spans 16 residues. DNA for the CDR3: TGTGCCAGCAGCTTGTCCGGGACAGAGATGGGGCAGCCCCAGCATTTT. Amino acid sequence: CASSLSGTEMGQPQHF.

CDR3 bases: TGTGCCAGCAGCGGCGGGTCTAACTATGGCTACACCTTC. Translated: CASSGGSNYGYTF. The chain combines TRBV7-9 with TRBJ1-2; D gene uncertain. The CDR3 runs 13 residues. Trimming pared 5 bases from V and 0 bases from J, leaving 7 bases between. Germline CDR1 SEHNR, CDR2 FQNEAQ (reference sequence).

This chain joins TRBV18 and TRBJ1-2; 9 bases line up with TRBD1. This CDR3 is 17 amino acids long. V dropped 0 bases and J dropped 4; count of bases not matched to a gene: 9. The germline gives CDR1 KGHSH, CDR2 LQKENI. As DNA, the CDR3 is TGTGCCAGCTCACCACCGGGACAGGGATCGGCTGGCTATGGCTACACCTTC. Translated, it gives CASSPPGQGSAGYGYTF.

V usage is TRBV4-3 and J usage is TRBJ2-5, with D hard to call. The CDR3 sequence is 13 residues long. CDR1 and CDR2 (germline): LGHNA, YSLEER. V was shortened by 0 bases and J by 6 bases, with 8 bases between the two germline ends. The CDR3: CASSQDIQKTQYF. The CDR3 region has the DNA TGCGCCAGCAGCCAAGATATCCAGAAGACCCAGTACTTC.

The rearrangement uses TRBV4-1 and TRBJ2-3; D is unclear. The CDR3 extends over 15 amino acids. Trimming pared 0 bases from V and 11 bases from J, leaving 18 bases between. CDR1 MGHRA and CDR2 YSYEKL come from the germline V gene. CDR3 coding DNA: TGCGCCAGCAGCCAAGAAATCGAATCCAAACGAGGGCAGTATTTT. It yields the protein CASSQEIESKRGQYF.

This chain links TRBV5-6 with TRBJ1-2; no reliable D call. V lost 4 bases, J lost 7 bases, and 14 bases lay in between. Germline lookup yields CDR1 SGHDT and CDR2 YYEEEE. The CDR3 is 13 amino acids. DNA of the CDR3: TGTGCCAGCAGCCGTTCCCCAGGCAGTGGCTACACCTTC. Translation gives CASSRSPGSGYTF.

The rearrangement joins TRBV11-3 to TRBJ2-1; 10 bases align to TRBD1. The CDR3 is 16 residues long. Germline assignment: CDR1 SGHNT and CDR2 YENEEA. V shed 5 bases, J shed 2 bases, and the junction held 6 bases outside the gene matches. This chain's CDR3 is CASSPYGQGAYNEQFF. In DNA form, the CDR3 reads TGTGCCAGCAGCCCGTATGGACAGGGGGCCTACAATGAGCAGTTCTTC.

CDR3 sequence reads: CASRTTGNYGYTF. The DNA for the CDR3 is TGTGCCAGCAGGACGACAGGGAACTATGGCTACACCTTC. V usage is TRBV6-5 and J usage is TRBJ1-2; 7 bases are a match to TRBD1. This CDR3 is built from 13 residues. Per germline, CDR1 MNHEY and CDR2 SVGAGI. V shed 6 bases and J 2 bases; nucleotides not matched to a gene: 3.

The rearrangement joins TRBV6-1 to TRBJ2-2, with a possible D match to TRBD2 (5 bases). The germline V gene has CDR1 MNHNS and CDR2 SASEGT. This CDR3 spans 19 amino acids. The V and J ends lost 2 bases and 5 bases respectively, with 24 bases between them. This CDR3 reads CASSESWRLGTMGTGELFF. The CDR3 DNA sequence: TGTGCCAGCAGTGAATCCTGGAGGTTGGGAACGATGGGGACCGGGGAGCTGTTTTTT.

The sample holds a few counts of this clone. The chain links TRBV6-5 to TRBJ2-1; D is ambiguous. CDR1 and CDR2 (germline): MNHEY, SVGAGI. The CDR3 runs to 14 residues. Trimming removed 0 bases at V and 7 bases at J, with 10 bases between. CDR3 in amino acids: CASSYSIWANEQFF. The CDR3, as DNA: TGTGCCAGCAGTTACTCGATATGGGCGAATGAGCAGTTCTTC.

This sequence joins TRBV13 and TRBJ2-7, with 8 nucleotides matching TRBD2. From germline, CDR1 is PRHDT and CDR2 FYEKMQ (reference sequence). Unmatched junction bases numbered 8, after V lost 4 bases and J lost 0 bases. The CDR3 runs to 16 residues. The DNA for the CDR3 is TGTGCCAGCAGCTGGAGTAGCGGGGCGGTCTCCTACGAGCAGTACTTC. Its protein product is CASSWSSGAVSYEQYF. Filled out from reference TRBV13 and TRBJ2-7, the complete variable domain reads AAGVIQSPRHLIKEKRETATLKCYPIPRHDTVYWYQQGPGQDPQFLISFYEKMQSDKGSIPDRFSAQQFSDYHSELNMSSLELGDSALYFCASSWSSGAVSYEQYFGPGTRLTVT.